This T cell receptor beta chain emerged from a study of blood T cell repertoires in COVID-19. Whole-study context: PBMCs, B-cell-depleted T cells, or T cells were the source of the cDNA or gDNA that made up the material.

Profiling relied on immunoSEQ multiplex PCR, and the TCRdb table lists in-frame clones only, not all of them. The data hold over 200,000 clones, with 70% to 90% observed a single time. The participants were between about 18 and 90 years old and came from 24 US areas. Germline loops: CDR1 MNHEY, CDR2 SMNVEV (reference sequence). CDR3 length: 12 amino acids. Trimming removed 0 bases from V and 8 bases from J, with 7 bases in between. Source material: PBMCs or T cells enriched from blood (not recorded which). This TCR derives from a man aged 30 to 39 who had recovered from COVID-19. V is TRBV27 and J is TRBJ1-1; perhaps TRBD1 as D (5 bases). The CDR3 is CASSLSGGEAFF. The CDR3 DNA reads as TGTGCCAGCAGTTTATCGGGGGGGGAAGCTTTCTTT.